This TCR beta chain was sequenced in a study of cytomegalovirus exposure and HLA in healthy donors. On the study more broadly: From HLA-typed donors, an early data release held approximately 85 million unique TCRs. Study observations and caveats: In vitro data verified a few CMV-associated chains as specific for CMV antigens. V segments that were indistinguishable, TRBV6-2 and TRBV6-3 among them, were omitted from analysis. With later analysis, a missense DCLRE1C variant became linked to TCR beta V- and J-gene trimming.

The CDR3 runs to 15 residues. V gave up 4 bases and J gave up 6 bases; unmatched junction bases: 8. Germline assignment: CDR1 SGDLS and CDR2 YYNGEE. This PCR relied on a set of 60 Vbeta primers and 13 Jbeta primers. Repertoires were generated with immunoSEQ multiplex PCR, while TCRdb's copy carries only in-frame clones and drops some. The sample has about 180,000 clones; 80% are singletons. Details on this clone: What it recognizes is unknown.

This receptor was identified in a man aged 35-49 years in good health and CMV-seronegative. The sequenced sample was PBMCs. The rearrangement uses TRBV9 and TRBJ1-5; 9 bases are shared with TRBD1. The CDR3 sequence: CASSRWDRDGQPQHF. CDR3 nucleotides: TGTGCCAGCAGCCGATGGGACAGGGACGGTCAGCCCCAGCATTTT.